A single sample is the source of the 24 T cell receptor beta chains below, sequenced in a study of response to subunit inactivated influenza vaccine (dated by TCRdb to between 2017 and 2018). The library was obtained by RT-PCR. The sample was run on an Illumina HiSeq 2500. TCRdb cleaned the public reads at Q25 with fastp, built clones with MiXCR and kept in-frame beta chains. When rows share a CDR3 protein, they turn into one entry using the most common DNA and genes. Here the sample has around 790,000 distinct CDR3 sequences; around 21% occur a single time. The ten most abundant clones make up about a tenth of the sample. Sequenced material: PBMCs from blood, taken 4 to 6 days after vaccination. Receptors were obtained from a man aged 45 to 65 who received an inactivated influenza vaccine. Donor details come from another sample of the same person, matched by shared clones.

V usage is TRBV7-9 and J usage is TRBJ2-5, with D hard to call. The V end was cut by 6 bases, the J end by 5 bases, with 13 bases between. The CDR3 spans 13 residues. CDR1 and CDR2 from the germline V gene are SEHNR and FQNEAQ (reference sequence). In DNA, the CDR3 is TGTGCCAGCAGGGAAAGCCAGGCCGAGACCCAGTACTTC. This sequence encodes CASRESQAETQYF.

The J gene is TRBJ2-1, the V gene TRBV7-9, with D possibly TRBD2 on 6 matching bases. Germline CDR1 and CDR2: SEHNR and FQNEAQ (reference sequence). There are 15 residues in the CDR3. The V and J ends lost 5 bases and 2 bases respectively, with 13 bases between them. In DNA, the CDR3 is TGTGCCAGCAGCATCTCCACGGGAGCCTACAATGAGCAGTTCTTC. Its translation is CASSISTGAYNEQFF.

This clonotype was detected only a few times. The chain joins TRBV6-6 to TRBJ1-1, with D hard to call. The CDR3 is made up of 13 amino acids. V was pared by 6 bases and J by 1 base, with 9 bases between. Germline V gene sequence: CDR1 MNHNY, CDR2 SVGAGI (reference sequence). CDR3 in DNA: TGTGCCAGCAGGGGGATCGGGAACACTGAAGCTTTCTTT. It codes for CASRGIGNTEAFF.

The chain combines TRBV11-2 with TRBJ2-1, with D unclear. This CDR3 contains 12 residues. Trimming cost V 4 bases and J 7 bases, with 8 bases left between them. Germline CDR1 SGHAT, CDR2 FQNNGV. CDR3 coding DNA: TGTGCCAGCAGCTGGTATTTAAATGAGCAGTTCTTC. The encoded protein is CASSWYLNEQFF.

This chain uses TRBV20-1 with TRBJ1-3; TRBD1 matches at 7 bases. Trimming took 4 bases from V and 2 from J; bases not matched to a gene: 17. CDR1 and CDR2 from the germline V gene are DFQATT and SNEGSKA (reference sequence). This CDR3 has 18 residues. The DNA of the CDR3 is TGCAGTGCTACCCCGGACAGGTTGGGATTGATTGCTGGAAACACCATATATTTT. Encoded protein: CSATPDRLGLIAGNTIYF.

The genes are TRBV6-1 and TRBJ2-7, with a tentative D call TRBD2 (6 bases). The CDR3 consists of 15 residues. Trimming shortened V by 6 bases and J by 1 base, and 16 bases separated the two germline ends. In germline, CDR1 is MNHNS, CDR2 SASEGT. The CDR3: CASSGHLAGSYEQYF. CDR3 coding DNA: TGTGCCAGCAGCGGACATCTGGCGGGATCCTACGAGCAGTACTTC.

This clonotype was detected a few times. This rearrangement joins TRBV20-1 to TRBJ1-2; the D is unclear. Trimming shortened V by 6 bases and J by 1 base, and 12 bases separated the two germline ends. The CDR3 sequence is 13 residues long. Germline CDR1 reads DFQATT; CDR2 reads SNEGSKA (reference sequence). The CDR3 nucleotides are TGCAGTGCCGAGGAGGGAATTAACTATGGCTACACCTTC. Protein product: CSAEEGINYGYTF.

This clonotype was picked up many times. This chain links TRBV5-1 with TRBJ2-4, with D uncertain. The V gene lost 5 bases and the J gene lost 5 bases, with 17 bases spanning the gap. This CDR3 contains 15 residues. Germline V gives CDR1 SGHRS, CDR2 YFSETQ. The CDR3 here is CASRTDVALENIQYF. As DNA, the CDR3 is TGCGCCAGCAGAACCGACGTCGCGCTTGAAAACATTCAGTACTTC.

This clonotype was recorded at least ten times. The gene calls are TRBV20-1 and TRBJ2-5; D is perhaps TRBD1 or TRBD2 (5 bases each). The V gene lost 6 bases and the J gene lost 0 bases, with 14 bases spanning the gap. The CDR3 has 14 amino acids. Germline-derived CDR1 and CDR2 are DFQATT and SNEGSKA (reference sequence). The DNA for the CDR3 is TGCAGTGCCCAAGGGACGGCAAACCAAGAGACCCAGTACTTC. It encodes CSAQGTANQETQYF.

This clonotype has only one observation. The gene calls are TRBV20-1 and TRBJ2-6; the D is unclear. Germline CDR1 is DFQATT and CDR2 is SNEGSKA (reference sequence). The CDR3 is 18 amino acids. With 4 bases removed from V and 5 bases from J, the gap between germline ends came to 24 bases. The CDR3, as DNA: TGCAGTGCTATAAGGTCTCCTATTCGGTCTCTGAGGGCCAACGTCCTGACTTTC. Translating gives CSAIRSPIRSLRANVLTF.

The chain has TRBV6-1 and TRBJ1-2, with 9 bases aligning to TRBD1. V lost 1 base, J lost 2 bases, and 5 bases stayed unmatched. Germline CDR1 reads MNHNS; CDR2 reads SASEGT. The length of the CDR3 is 16 residues. In nucleotides, the CDR3 is TGTGCCAGCAGTGAAGTCTATGGGACAGGGAACTATGGCTACACCTTC. Protein sequence: CASSEVYGTGNYGYTF.

The chain recombines TRBV20-1 with TRBJ1-6; a possible D gene is TRBD1 (5 bases). The CDR3 length is 15 residues. V was clipped by 1 base and J by 0 bases, with 7 bases between them. Looked up from germline, CDR1 is DFQATT and CDR2 is SNEGSKA (reference sequence). DNA of the CDR3: TGCAGTGCTAGAGCACAGGTCTCCTATAATTCACCCCTCCACTTT. Protein product: CSARAQVSYNSPLHF.

In DNA, the CDR3 is TGTGCCATCAGTGGCTGGGACTCGCCAGAGGAGCAGTACTTC. Its translation: CAISGWDSPEEQYF. This chain connects TRBV10-3 to TRBJ2-7, with D possibly TRBD2 on 6 matching bases. The CDR3 extends over 14 amino acids. Trimming took 4 bases from V and 7 from J, leaving 17 bases between them. Germline values: CDR1 ENHRY, CDR2 SYGVKD.

V usage is TRBV10-3 and J usage is TRBJ2-3; D is perhaps TRBD1 or TRBD2 (5 bases each). V was trimmed by 4 bases and J by 2 bases, leaving 10 bases between them. Germline loops: CDR1 ENHRY, CDR2 SYGVKD. The CDR3 sequence is 14 residues long. In DNA form, the CDR3 reads TGTGCCATCAGTGGGGACGGATTCACAGATACGCAGTATTTT. Translating gives CAISGDGFTDTQYF.

The rearrangement joins TRBV13 to TRBJ2-2, with unresolved D. Trimming took off 0 bases at V and 0 bases at J, with 11 bases between the two ends. Per germline, CDR1 PRHDT and CDR2 FYEKMQ (reference sequence). The CDR3 length is 17 residues. The chain's CDR3 is CASSLGLEHSNTGELFF. The CDR3 bases are TGTGCCAGCAGCTTAGGCCTCGAGCACTCGAACACCGGGGAGCTGTTTTTT.

This clonotype was observed a few times. V usage is TRBV7-2 and J usage is TRBJ2-3, with a possible D match to TRBD2 (7 bases). V was cut by 5 bases and J by 4 bases, with 16 bases left in between. The CDR3 has 15 residues. Germline V gene lookup returns CDR1 SGHTA and CDR2 FQGNSA. CDR3 bases: TGTGCCAGCAGCCGATCGGGGGGCTCAGCAGATACGCAGTATTTT. It specifies CASSRSGGSADTQYF.

The rearrangement joins TRBV6-2 or TRBV6-3 to TRBJ2-1; 10 nucleotides agree with TRBD2. From germline, CDR1 is MNHEY and CDR2 SVGEGT. The CDR3 covers 16 residues. V lost 0 bases and J lost 5; bases outside the gene matches: 4. This CDR3 is CASSYSNGLADNEQFF. The CDR3 DNA reads as TGTGCCAGCAGTTACTCGAACGGACTAGCGGACAATGAGCAGTTCTTC.

The V and J genes are TRBV20-1 and TRBJ2-1; TRBD1 matches 10 bases. V was clipped by 6 bases and J by 7 bases; unmatched bases: 9. Germline loops: CDR1 DFQATT, CDR2 SNEGSKA (reference sequence). The CDR3 totals 14 residues. CDR3: CSATDRGLRNEQFF. CDR3 in DNA: TGCAGTGCGACCGACAGGGGGCTAAGAAATGAGCAGTTCTTC.

This clonotype was picked up many times. This sequence joins TRBV2 and TRBJ1-2, with D perhaps TRBD1 (5 bases). V lost 7 bases, J lost 2 bases, and 11 bases lay in between. The CDR3 sequence is 13 residues long. CDR1 is SNHLY, CDR2 FYNNEI, per germline. This CDR3 is CASKSEGNYGYTF. The CDR3 nucleotides read TGTGCCAGCAAGAGTGAGGGGAACTATGGCTACACCTTC.

This clonotype was recorded many times. The gene calls are TRBV10-2 and TRBJ2-3, with no clear D. V was trimmed by 2 bases and J by 6 bases, leaving 9 bases between them. CDR3 size: 13 residues. Germline CDR1 is WSHSY and CDR2 is SAAADI. CDR3 nucleotides: TGCGCCAGCAGTGAGGTCTCCGCGGATACGCAGTATTTT. Encoded protein: CASSEVSADTQYF.

The chain has TRBV6-2 or TRBV6-3 and TRBJ2-1; 8 positions match TRBD2. Germline V gives CDR1 MNHEY, CDR2 SVGEGT. Trimming cost V 5 bases and J 2 bases; bases outside gene matches: 8. The CDR3 consists of 16 residues. CDR3 nucleotides: TGTGCCAGCAGTAAATCTAGCGGGCGGGCCTACAATGAGCAGTTCTTC. Translating gives CASSKSSGRAYNEQFF.

This chain links TRBV5-1 with TRBJ2-3; no clear D gene. V was clipped by 2 bases and J by 2 bases, with 6 bases between them. The CDR3 totals 13 residues. Germline CDR1 reads SGHRS; CDR2 reads YFSETQ. CDR3 coding DNA: TGCGCCAGCAGCTTTGACATCACAGATACGCAGTATTTT. It codes for CASSFDITDTQYF. The variable domain in full, completed from reference TRBV5-1 and TRBJ2-3, reads KAGVTQTPRYLIKTRGQQVTLSCSPISGHRSVSWYQQTPGQGLQFLFEYFSETQRNKGNFPGRFSGRQFSNSRSEMNVSTLELGDSALYLCASSFDITDTQYFGPGTRLTVL.

This clonotype was counted once. The rearrangement links TRBV7-9 to TRBJ2-3, with TRBD2 matching 8 bases. Trimming took 3 bases from V and 4 from J; bases not matched to a gene: 6. The CDR3 contains 15 residues. CDR1 is SEHNR and CDR2 is FQNEAQ in the germline V gene (reference sequence). CDR3 sequence (DNA): TGTGCCAGCAGCTTTTTGGGACTAGGCGCAGATACGCAGTATTTT. It yields the protein CASSFLGLGADTQYF.

This clonotype was found a few times. CDR3 DNA sequence: TGTGCCAGCACCAACCTGGCTCTGAAGCGGGAGGAACGAACGAACACCGGGGAGCTGTTTTTT. Protein product: CASTNLALKREERTNTGELFF. This chain joins TRBV11-2 and TRBJ2-2; 9 nucleotides line up with TRBD2. V lost 7 bases, J lost 0 bases, and 21 bases stayed unmatched. The CDR3 totals 21 residues. The V gene's germline CDR1 is SGHAT and CDR2 FQNNGV.